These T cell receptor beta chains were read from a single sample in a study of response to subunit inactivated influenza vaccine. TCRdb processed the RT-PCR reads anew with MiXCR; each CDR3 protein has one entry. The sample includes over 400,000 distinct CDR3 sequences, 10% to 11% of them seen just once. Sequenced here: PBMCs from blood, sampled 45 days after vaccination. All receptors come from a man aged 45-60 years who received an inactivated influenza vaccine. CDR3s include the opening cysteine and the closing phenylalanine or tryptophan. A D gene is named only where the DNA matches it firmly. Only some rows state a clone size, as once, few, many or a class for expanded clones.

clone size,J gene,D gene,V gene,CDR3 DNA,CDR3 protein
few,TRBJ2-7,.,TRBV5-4,TGTGCCAGCAGCTCGATGGGCGTACTATCCTACGAGCAGTACTTC,CASSSMGVLSYEQYF
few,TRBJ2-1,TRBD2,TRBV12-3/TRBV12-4,TGTGCCAGCACTCGGGCGGCGGGGGGGCCGATTGAGCAGTTCTTC,CASTRAAGGPIEQFF
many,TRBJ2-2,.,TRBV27,TGTGCCAGCAGTTATCGGGCGGGAATTATCGGGGAGCTGTTTTTT,CASSYRAGIIGELFF
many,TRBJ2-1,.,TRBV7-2,TGTGCCAGCAGCTTCGCGGGACCCTCCTACAATGAGCAGTTCTTC,CASSFAGPSYNEQFF
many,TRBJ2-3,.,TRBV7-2,TGTGCCAGCAGCGGGTTAGGGGCTAGCACAGATACGCAGTATTTT,CASSGLGASTDTQYF
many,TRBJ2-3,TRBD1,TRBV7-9,TGCGCCAGCAGCCCGGGACAGGGTCGTACAGATACGCAGTATTTT,CASSPGQGRTDTQYF
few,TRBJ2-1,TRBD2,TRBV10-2,TGCGCCAGCAGCGAAGTCCGCGGGGGGCCCAACAATGAGCAGTTCTTC,CASSEVRGGPNNEQFF
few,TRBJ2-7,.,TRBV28,TGTGCCAGCAGTCGACGGACGTTCTACGAGCAGTACTTC,CASSRRTFYEQYF
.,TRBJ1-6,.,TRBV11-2,TGTGCCAGCAGCACCGACAGTGCTGGTTCACCCCTCCACTTT,CASSTDSAGSPLHF
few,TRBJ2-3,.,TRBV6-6,TGTGCCAGCAGTTACTGGGTATTAGATACGCAGTATTTT,CASSYWVLDTQYF
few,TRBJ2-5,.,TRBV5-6,TGTGCCAGCAGCTGGGGGCGGACAGTTTCCCAAGAGACCCAGTACTTC,CASSWGRTVSQETQYF
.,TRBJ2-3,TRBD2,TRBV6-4,TGTGCCAGCAGTGAAGTAGCGGGGGGGAGCACAGATACGCAGTATTTT,CASSEVAGGSTDTQYF
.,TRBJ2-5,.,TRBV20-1,TGCAGTGCTACTGACTATGATGAGACCCAGTACTTC,CSATDYDETQYF
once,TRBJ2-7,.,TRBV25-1,TGTGCCAGCAGTGGCGGAAGACACGAGCAGTACTTC,CASSGGRHEQYF
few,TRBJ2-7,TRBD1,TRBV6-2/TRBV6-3,TGTGCCAGCAGGATTAGGACAGGCTACCACGAGCAGTACTTC,CASRIRTGYHEQYF
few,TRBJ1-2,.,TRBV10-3,TGTGCCACCGGGGACACCTATGGCTACACCTTC,CATGDTYGYTF
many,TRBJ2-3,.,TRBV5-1,TGCGCCAGCAGCTTGGGGCAGACTAGCACAGATACGCAGTATTTT,CASSLGQTSTDTQYF
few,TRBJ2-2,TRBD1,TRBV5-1,TGCGCCAGCAGCGGCCGACAGGGGTCCACCGGGGAGCTGTTTTTT,CASSGRQGSTGELFF
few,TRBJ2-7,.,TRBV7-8,TGTGCCAGCAGCTTAGTTTTTGTGTCAATACCCTACGAGCAGTACTTC,CASSLVFVSIPYEQYF
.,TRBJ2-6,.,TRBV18,TGTGCCAGCTCGCCTACAGGGCCGGGAGAGGCCAACGTCCTGACTTTC,CASSPTGPGEANVLTF
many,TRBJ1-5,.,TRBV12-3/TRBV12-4,TGTGCCAGCAGTTTAGTGGAGTACCAGCCCCAGCATTTT,CASSLVEYQPQHF
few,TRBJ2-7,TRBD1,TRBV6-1,TGTGCCAGCACCCGTAGGGCAGGGGGCTACGAGCAGTACTTC,CASTRRAGGYEQYF
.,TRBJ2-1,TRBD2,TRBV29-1,TGCAGCGTTGCTTTCCGACTAGCGGGAGCCTACAATGAGCAGTTCTTC,CSVAFRLAGAYNEQFF
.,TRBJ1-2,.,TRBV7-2,TGTGCCAGCAGCTTAGCCGGACAAAGGGCTGGCTACACCTTC,CASSLAGQRAGYTF
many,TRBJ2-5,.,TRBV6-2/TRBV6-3,TGTGCCAGCAGTCCGCCGGGGAACGGCGAAGAGACCCAGTACTTC,CASSPPGNGEETQYF
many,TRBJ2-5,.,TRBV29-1,TGCAGCGTTGTGCGCCAAGAGACCCAGTACTTC,CSVVRQETQYF
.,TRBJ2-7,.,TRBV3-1,TGTGCCAGCAGCCAAGGAGTCAGGGGGACTTACGAGCAGTACTTC,CASSQGVRGTYEQYF
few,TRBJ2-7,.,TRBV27,TGTGCCAGCAGTTTAAAGGGCGGCTACGAGCAGTACTTC,CASSLKGGYEQYF
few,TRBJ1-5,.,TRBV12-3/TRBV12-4,TGTGCCAGCAGTTTCGACAGAAATCAGCCCCAGCATTTT,CASSFDRNQPQHF
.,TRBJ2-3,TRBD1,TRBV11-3,TGTGCCAGCAGCTTAGCCCCCCCGGGACAGGGACAGGATACGCAGTATTTT,CASSLAPPGQGQDTQYF
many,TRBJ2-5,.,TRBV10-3,TGTGCCATCAGTGCGTACAGGCAAGAGACCCAGTACTTC,CAISAYRQETQYF
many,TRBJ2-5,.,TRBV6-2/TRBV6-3,TGTGCCAGCAGTTATGGGTCCCACGGTCGGAGGGGATCCTCTGGGGAGACCCAGTACTTC,CASSYGSHGRRGSSGETQYF
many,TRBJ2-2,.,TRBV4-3,TGCGCCAGCAGCCAAGACGGGGGCGCCCAGGTCGGGGAGCTGTTTTTT,CASSQDGGAQVGELFF
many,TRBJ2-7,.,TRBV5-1,TGCGCCAGCAGCTTCTGGGGGCAGGACGAGCAGTACTTC,CASSFWGQDEQYF
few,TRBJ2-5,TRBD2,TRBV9,TGTGCCAGCAGCTGGAGGGCGGGAGGGCCAGAGACCCAGTACTTC,CASSWRAGGPETQYF
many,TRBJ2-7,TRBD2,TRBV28,TGTGCCACCTACCTCAACCCTCCGGGACTAGCGGGAGGAACCTCCTACGAGCAGTACTTC,CATYLNPPGLAGGTSYEQYF
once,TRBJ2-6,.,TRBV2,TGTGCCAGCAGGGAATTACTGGGAGGGGCCAACGTCCTGACTTTC,CASRELLGGANVLTF
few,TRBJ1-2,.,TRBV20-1,TGCAGTGCCGGGTCAGGTGTAGGTAGCTATGGCTACACCTTC,CSAGSGVGSYGYTF
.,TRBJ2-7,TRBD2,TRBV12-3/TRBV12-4,TGTGCCAGCAGTTTGGGGCTAGCGGTCTCCTTCGAGCAGTACTTC,CASSLGLAVSFEQYF
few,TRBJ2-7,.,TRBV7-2,TGTGCCAGCAGCTTAGCTTGGCAGGGGTCCTCCTACGAGCAGTACTTC,CASSLAWQGSSYEQYF
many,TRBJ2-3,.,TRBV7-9,TGTGCCAGCAGCTTAGGAAGGAGCGCGGGAAAGGATACGCAGTATTTT,CASSLGRSAGKDTQYF
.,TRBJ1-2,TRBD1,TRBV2,TGTGCCAGCAGTGGGGGAAGGGGGCGCGGTTATGGCTACACCTTC,CASSGGRGRGYGYTF
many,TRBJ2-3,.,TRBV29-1,TGCAGCGCTAGGGGGGCCGCAGATACGCAGTATTTT,CSARGAADTQYF
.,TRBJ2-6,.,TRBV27,TGTGCCAGCACCCTCTACCCTGGGGCCAACGTCCTGACTTTC,CASTLYPGANVLTF
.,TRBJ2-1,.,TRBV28,TGTGCCAGCAGTTTTGGGGCAGATTATTACAATGAGCAGTTCTTC,CASSFGADYYNEQFF
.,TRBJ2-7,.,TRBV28,TGTGCCAGCAGTTTATTAGAGGCAGGGCCAACTTCCTACGAGCAGTACTTC,CASSLLEAGPTSYEQYF
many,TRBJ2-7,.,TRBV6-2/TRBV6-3,TGTGCCAGCAGTTACGGCACGACCTACGAGCAGTACTTC,CASSYGTTYEQYF